A single sample is the source of the 14 T cell receptor beta chains below, sequenced in a study of shared clonotypes between healthy human individuals. TCRdb keeps only in-frame clones here, not all; method: immunoSEQ multiplex PCR. Here the sample spans about 1 million clones, around 74% being singletons. The sample was memory CD4+ T cells sorted from blood. Regarding subset: CD45RA-negative fraction. The receptors were sampled from a man younger than 35 in good health.

The chain recombines TRBV7-9 with TRBJ1-1; D is perhaps TRBD1 (6 bases). The V gene's germline CDR1 is SEHNR and CDR2 FQNEAQ (reference sequence). V was clipped by 1 base and J by 12 bases, with 18 bases between them. CDR3 length: 14 amino acids. CDR3 amino acids: CASSLGQGRTDSFF. In DNA, the CDR3 is TGTGCCAGCAGCTTAGGGCAGGGGCGTACGGATTCTTTCTTT.

V gene TRBV6-6 combines with J gene TRBJ1-6; D perhaps matches TRBD1 (5 bases). V dropped 0 bases and J dropped 5 bases, with 8 bases sitting between them. This CDR3 is built from 15 residues. The V gene's germline CDR1 is MNHNY and CDR2 SVGAGI (reference sequence). As DNA, the CDR3 is TGTGCCAGCAGTTACTCGATGGGGGATAATTCACCCCTCCACTTT. Encoded protein: CASSYSMGDNSPLHF.

The chain uses TRBV4-1 and TRBJ2-6, with TRBD1 as a possible D gene (5 bases). The V gene lost 1 base and the J gene lost 2 bases, with 12 bases spanning the gap. Germline CDR1 is MGHRA and CDR2 is YSYEKL. The CDR3 consists of 17 residues. The CDR3 DNA sequence: TGCGCCAGCAGCCAAGCCCGACAGAGTGCTGGGGCCAACGTCCTGACTTTC. This codes for CASSQARQSAGANVLTF.

In regard to this clone: A much larger clone lies one base from this, so it may be a read error. This CDR3 is also generated by other DNA sequences in the sample. This CDR3 reads CASSLVTDTQYF. Written as DNA, the CDR3 is TGCGCCAGCAGCTTGGTTACAGATACGCAGTATTTT. The chain links TRBV5-1 to TRBJ2-3; no clear D gene. The germline V and J ends were trimmed by 0 bases and 3 bases, with 2 bases remaining between them. The CDR3 runs to 12 residues. The germline V gene encodes CDR1 SGHRS and CDR2 YFSETQ.

V and J are TRBV19 and TRBJ1-4; D remains ambiguous. This CDR3 is 14 amino acids long. Trimming took off 2 bases at V and 0 bases at J, with 4 bases between the two ends. Germline V gives CDR1 LNHDA, CDR2 SQIVND (reference sequence). Here the CDR3 reads CASSIIATNEKLFF. The CDR3 nucleotides read TGTGCCAGTAGTATAATTGCAACTAATGAAAAACTGTTTTTT.

The chain carries TRBV9 and TRBJ2-1; 7 nucleotides agree with TRBD2. CDR3 length: 14 amino acids. The trim removed 2 bases at V and 8 bases at J, leaving 7 bases unmatched. The germline gives CDR1 SGDLS, CDR2 YYNGEE. CDR3 sequence (DNA): TGTGCCAGCAGCGTCACTAGCGTCATCGATGAGCAGTTCTTC. This gives the protein CASSVTSVIDEQFF.

This clone was counted only a few times. The rearrangement uses TRBV7-6 and TRBJ2-7; D not certain. V was clipped by 2 bases and J by 6 bases, with 8 bases between them. The CDR3 sequence is 12 residues long. Germline V gene data show CDR1 as SGHVS and CDR2 as FNYEAQ. CDR3 coding DNA: TGTGCCAGCAGCTTAAATAGAGGCGAGCAGTACTTC. As protein: CASSLNRGEQYF.

This chain connects TRBV6-6 to TRBJ2-1; 8 bases are shared with TRBD2. The junction had 9 bases not matched to a gene; V was cut back by 8 bases and J by 6 bases. Germline assignment: CDR1 MNHNY and CDR2 SVGAGI (reference sequence). The CDR3 length is 14 residues. The CDR3 protein is CASYSTGTSNEQFF. As DNA, the CDR3 is TGTGCCAGCTACAGCACAGGGACTAGCAATGAGCAGTTCTTC.

This clone was found many times. Other nucleotide sequences in the sample specify the same CDR3. The chain joins TRBV7-2 to TRBJ1-3, with 7 bases aligning to TRBD1. Unmatched junction bases numbered 2, after V lost 1 base and J lost 2 bases. Germline CDR1 reads SGHTA; CDR2 reads FQGNSA. The CDR3 covers 15 residues. The CDR3 spells CASSLDRGPGNTIYF. The CDR3 bases are TGTGCCAGCAGCTTAGACAGGGGCCCTGGAAACACCATATATTTT.

This chain connects TRBV27 to TRBJ2-7; D is uncertain. V was clipped by 8 bases and J by 3 bases, with 5 bases between them. The length of the CDR3 is 10 residues. The germline V gene encodes CDR1 MNHEY and CDR2 SMNVEV (reference sequence). The CDR3 DNA is TGTGCCAGCCCCTACTACGAGCAGTACTTC. It translates to CASPYYEQYF.

The CDR3 coding sequence is TGTGCCATGAGGACGGAGGGGGTCTATGGCTACACCTTC. This gives the protein CAMRTEGVYGYTF. V and J are TRBV10-3 and TRBJ1-2, with D maybe TRBD1 (6 bases). Germline CDR1 is ENHRY and CDR2 is SYGVKD. The CDR3 runs to 13 residues. With 9 bases removed from V and 4 bases from J, the gap between germline ends came to 15 bases.

This sequence joins TRBV7-2 and TRBJ2-7, with 9 bases fitting TRBD2. This CDR3 spans 14 amino acids. Germline V gene lookup returns CDR1 SGHTA and CDR2 FQGNSA. Trimming cost V 6 bases and J 2 bases; bases outside gene matches: 5. CDR3 nucleotide sequence: TGTGCCAGCAGGATGAAGCGGGGGGCCTACGAGCAGTACTTC. It translates to CASRMKRGAYEQYF.

The gene calls are TRBV7-9 and TRBJ2-7; 8 bases align to TRBD1. The CDR3 sequence is 15 residues long. Looked up from germline, CDR1 is SEHNR and CDR2 is FQNEAQ (reference sequence). After removal of 8 bases from V and 2 bases from J, the junction contained 11 bases not matched to a gene. The CDR3 spells CASDLLKTGAYEQYF. In DNA, the CDR3 is TGTGCCAGCGACCTCTTAAAGACAGGGGCCTACGAGCAGTACTTC.

This rearrangement joins TRBV7-2 to TRBJ2-5; TRBD2 matches at 11 bases. The CDR3 runs 15 residues. Looked up from germline, CDR1 is SGHTA and CDR2 is FQGNSA. V was clipped by 2 bases and J by 4 bases; unmatched bases: 3. The CDR3 region is CASSLSLAGVETQYF. In DNA form, the CDR3 reads TGTGCCAGCAGCTTATCACTAGCGGGAGTAGAGACCCAGTACTTC.